This is a list of T cell receptor beta chains from one sample in a study of OX40 agonist ivuxolimab in advanced cancers. The protocol was immunoSEQ multiplex PCR, while the TCRdb copy is restricted to in-frame clones and leaves out a portion. This sample has nearly 50,000 clones, with roughly 88% found just once. Specimen: CD4+ or CD8+ T cells sorted from blood, collected in a trial of the OX40 agonist ivuxolimab. The receptor source for this set is an adult with an advanced solid tumor such as melanoma, head and neck, liver or kidney cancer. The CDR3 runs from the conserved cysteine through the conserved F or W. Fields, in order: CDR3 length, clone size, V gene, CDR3 protein. Clone size, where shown, is once, few, many, or a class for clones that have expanded.

>15|NA|TRBV2
CASSEVGSGANVLTF
>13|NA|TRBV28
CASSLTGTGEQYF
>15|NA|TRBV9
CASSLTSSVGNEQFF
>15|NA|TRBV27
CASSSLDRVGQPQHF
>11|NA|TRBV7-9
CASSFYNEQFF
>16|NA|TRBV11-2
CASSLGDRVFNQPQHF
>13|NA|TRBV6-6
CASSYQENYEQYF
>16|NA|TRBV7-9
CASSLRTAASYNEQFF
>15|NA|TRBV28
CASSPGKGSYNEQFF
>14|NA|TRBV19
CASSIEGGPYGQYF
>17|NA|TRBV5-6
CASSLGEGGSSYNEQFF
>17|NA|TRBV9
CASSVGGLAGAIGELFF
>15|NA|TRBV7-2
CASSPRTGNNEKLFF
>12|NA|TRBV10-3
CAISGTGLGAFF
>14|NA|TRBV5-1
CASSSGGEAGELFF
>13|NA|TRBV19
CASRISSTDTQYF
>14|NA|TRBV6-1
CASSPQMGPYEQYF
>15|few|TRBV14
CASSLHQGMNTEAFF
>14|NA|TRBV28
CASSLGQYPYEQYF
>10|NA|TRBV29-1
CSAGVGEQYF
>15|NA|TRBV5-1
CASSLGDAGADTQYF
>13|NA|TRBV7-3
CASSPSGPDTQYF
>17|NA|TRBV10-1
CASSPGTSGRATETQYF
>20|NA|TRBV4-1
CASSPQAGDRAQSWDNEQFF
>15|NA|TRBV10-3
CAISESAGGPYEQYF
>15|NA|TRBV7-8
CASSPGLVSNQPQHF
>13|NA|TRBV5-4
CASSREPSYEQYF
>13|NA|TRBV29-1
CSKNGAQAETQYF
>11|once|TRBV20-1
CSASSLGELFF
>17|NA|TRBV7-3
CASSSTRLAPNTGELFF
>15|NA|TRBV5-1
CASSLVPDRVYGYTF
>19|NA|TRBV4-2
CASSRSIGLAGGPQETQYF
>15|once|TRBV2
CASSPDGGAGNTIYF
>16|NA|TRBV7-9
CASSPLAGSSYNEQFF
>14|NA|TRBV2
CASRQGQRNTEAFF
>19|NA|TRBV19
CASRSAGTSGIPNTGELFF
>15|NA|TRBV5-5
CASSLWRAMNTEAFF
>13|NA|TRBV15
CATSHTGKQPQHF
>16|NA|TRBV5-1
CASSLGGSGRHDTQYF
>18|NA|TRBV27
CASSPRQGTPTTNYGYTF
>18|NA|TRBV5-3
CARSLTPRGGIGGYEQYF